A selection of T cell receptor beta chains follows, all from one sample in a study of OX40 agonist ivuxolimab in advanced cancers. The table came from immunoSEQ multiplex PCR; TCRdb's copy has only in-frame clones and leaves some out. The top ten clones hold 2% to 2.5% of a sample with about 60,000 clones, over 80% of them seen once. Here the sequenced sample was CD4+ or CD8+ T cells sorted from blood, taken in a trial of the OX40 agonist ivuxolimab. The receptors were sampled from an adult with an advanced solid tumor such as melanoma, head and neck, liver or kidney cancer. Each CDR3 is given with its conserved first and last residue. Each record gives: V gene, J gene, D gene, clone size, CDR3 protein, CDR3 DNA. A D gene is named only where the DNA matches it firmly. Only part of the rows carry a size: once, few, many, or a class if the clone is expanded.

TRBV2	TRBJ1-5	TRBD1	NA	CASSADRGSQPQHF	TGTGCCAGCAGCGCCGACAGGGGAAGTCAGCCCCAGCATTTT
TRBV5-4	TRBJ1-4	NA	NA	CASSLGTSNEKLFF	TGTGCCAGCAGCTTGGGGACATCCAATGAAAAACTGTTTTTT
TRBV6-5	TRBJ2-7	TRBD1	NA	CASSTTGSYEQYF	TGTGCCAGCAGCACGACAGGGTCCTACGAGCAGTACTTC
TRBV11-3	TRBJ2-2	NA	NA	CASSLVTGELFF	TGTGCCAGCAGCTTAGTCACCGGGGAGCTGTTTTTT
TRBV7-8	TRBJ2-5	NA	few	CAVGGWETQYF	TGTGCCGTGGGAGGCTGGGAGACCCAGTACTTC
TRBV11-2	TRBJ2-2	NA	NA	CASSREGFGGVSTGELFF	TGTGCCAGCAGCCGAGAAGGTTTCGGGGGAGTAAGCACCGGGGAGCTGTTTTTT
TRBV18	TRBJ2-5	NA	NA	CASSPSEETQYF	TGTGCCAGCTCACCATCAGAAGAGACCCAGTACTTC
TRBV5-4	TRBJ2-7	TRBD1	NA	CASSGNRDRLSYEQYF	TGTGCCAGCAGCGGAAACAGGGACAGACTCTCCTACGAGCAGTACTTC
TRBV21-1	TRBJ2-7	NA	NA	CASSKVGGPCQEGSYEQYF	TGTGCCAGCAGCAAAGTTGGTGGACCCTGCCAGGAGGGCTCCTACGAGCAGTACTTC
TRBV20-1	TRBJ2-1	TRBD2	NA	CSAGTSGEQFF	TGCAGTGCTGGGACTAGCGGTGAGCAGTTCTTC
TRBV10-3	TRBJ2-3	NA	NA	CAIRGTDTQYF	TGTGCCATCAGAGGAACAGATACGCAGTATTTT
TRBV6-1	TRBJ1-1	NA	NA	CASSGPRGGLRPEAFF	TGTGCCAGCAGTGGGCCTAGGGGCGGGCTCCGGCCTGAAGCTTTCTTT
TRBV19	TRBJ2-1	NA	NA	CASSMVRFGYNEQFF	TGTGCCAGTAGTATGGTCAGGTTCGGTTACAATGAGCAGTTCTTC
TRBV27	TRBJ2-1	NA	NA	CASSFGAGRNEQFF	TGTGCCAGCAGTTTTGGGGCAGGTCGGAATGAGCAGTTCTTC
TRBV7-3	TRBJ2-2	NA	NA	CASSLNGPHNTGELFF	TGTGCCAGCAGCTTAAACGGCCCGCACAACACCGGGGAGCTGTTTTTT
TRBV13	TRBJ2-5	NA	NA	CASSLGRGSQETQYF	TGTGCCAGCAGCTTAGGCCGAGGCAGCCAAGAGACCCAGTACTTC
TRBV2	TRBJ1-6	TRBD1	NA	CASSSDRGNSPLHF	TGTGCCAGCAGTTCGGACAGGGGTAATTCACCCCTCCACTTT
TRBV7-8	TRBJ1-2	NA	NA	CASSLWKAGQGDESYGYTF	TGTGCCAGCAGCTTATGGAAGGCGGGACAAGGAGATGAAAGCTATGGCTACACCTTC
TRBV6-4	TRBJ1-2	TRBD1	NA	CAIVQGIANYGYTF	TGTGCCATCGTACAGGGGATTGCTAACTATGGCTACACCTTC
TRBV2	TRBJ1-3	NA	once	CASRRSEAANTIYF	TGTGCCAGCCGGCGCAGCGAAGCTGCAAACACCATATATTTT
TRBV28	TRBJ1-2	NA	NA	CASSSGGANYGYTF	TGTGCCAGCAGTTCGGGGGGGGCTAACTATGGCTACACCTTC
TRBV10-3	TRBJ2-5	NA	NA	CAISGPETQYF	TGTGCCATCAGTGGCCCGGAGACCCAGTACTTC
TRBV20-1	TRBJ1-2	NA	NA	CSASKGIYTF	TGCAGTGCTAGTAAGGGCATCTACACCTTC
TRBV6-5	TRBJ2-7	NA	NA	CASSPKYEQYF	TGTGCCAGCAGTCCAAAGTACGAGCAGTACTTC
TRBV21-1	TRBJ2-5	NA	NA	CASSKEGGGVQETQYF	TGTGCCAGCAGCAAAGAAGGCGGGGGCGTACAAGAGACCCAGTACTTC
TRBV6-6	TRBJ1-1	NA	NA	CASRPTGGDTEAFF	TGTGCCAGCAGGCCCACAGGCGGGGACACTGAAGCTTTCTTT
TRBV7-2	TRBJ1-3	TRBD1	NA	CASSPDRVTAGNTIYF	TGTGCCAGCAGCCCCGACAGGGTTACTGCCGGAAACACCATATATTTT
TRBV19	TRBJ2-1	TRBD1	NA	CASSSWGTGGNEQFF	TGTGCCAGTAGTAGCTGGGGGACAGGGGGCAATGAGCAGTTCTTC
TRBV6-6	TRBJ2-2	NA	NA	CASRRNFAGELFF	TGTGCCAGCAGGCGGAACTTCGCCGGGGAGCTGTTTTTT
TRBV11-1	TRBJ2-1	TRBD1	NA	CASSLVQGANNEQFF	TGTGCCAGCAGCTTAGTTCAGGGGGCCAACAATGAGCAGTTCTTC
TRBV19	TRBJ2-7	NA	once	CASRSGHRSYEQYF	TGTGCCAGTAGATCGGGACACCGCTCCTACGAGCAGTACTTC
TRBV27	TRBJ2-5	NA	many	CASSNTGFIETQYF	TGTGCCAGCAGTAACACAGGGTTTATCGAGACCCAGTACTTC
TRBV7-6	TRBJ2-6	TRBD2	NA	CASSLEARTSGRLMSGANVLTF	TGTGCCAGCAGCTTAGAGGCCCGGACTAGCGGGAGGCTAATGTCTGGGGCCAACGTCCTGACTTTC
TRBV10-3	TRBJ2-3	NA	once	CAISDQTSPPDTQYF	TGTGCCATCAGCGATCAAACATCCCCCCCAGATACGCAGTATTTT
TRBV4-3	TRBJ1-5	TRBD1	NA	CASSQDTGGQPQHF	TGCGCCAGCAGCCAAGATACAGGGGGTCAGCCCCAGCATTTT
TRBV14	TRBJ1-3	NA	NA	CLNMEPGNTIYF	TGTTTAAACATGGAACCTGGAAACACCATATATTTT
TRBV4-2	TRBJ2-1	TRBD2	once	CASSQLAGEFDEQFF	TGTGCCAGCAGCCAACTAGCGGGAGAATTCGATGAGCAGTTCTTC
TRBV5-1	TRBJ1-4	TRBD1	NA	CASSLAGQPNEKLFF	TGCGCCAGCAGCTTGGCGGGACAGCCTAATGAAAAACTGTTTTTT
TRBV11-2	TRBJ2-5	NA	NA	CASSLAGRETQYF	TGTGCCAGCAGCTTAGCCGGGCGAGAGACCCAGTACTTC
TRBV25-1	TRBJ2-3	NA	NA	CASSEFRGDTDTQYF	TGTGCCAGCAGTGAATTCCGGGGTGACACAGATACGCAGTATTTT
TRBV19	TRBJ1-5	NA	NA	CASSRYTREQPQHF	TGTGCCAGTAGTCGGTACACCAGGGAACAGCCCCAGCATTTT
TRBV5-4	TRBJ2-1	TRBD2	NA	CASSPNSGSSYNEQFF	TGTGCCAGCAGCCCCAATAGCGGGAGTTCCTACAATGAGCAGTTCTTC
TRBV7-2	TRBJ2-4	TRBD2	few	CASSLGLAGGTNIQYF	TGTGCCAGCAGCTTAGGACTAGCGGGAGGAACTAACATTCAGTACTTC
TRBV19	TRBJ1-1	TRBD1	NA	CASTLGQGITEAFF	TGTGCCAGTACCCTGGGACAGGGGATAACTGAAGCTTTCTTT
TRBV7-9	TRBJ2-3	TRBD2	NA	CASSLIGTSGRDTQYF	TGTGCCAGCAGCTTAATCGGGACTAGCGGGAGAGATACGCAGTATTTT
TRBV7-2	TRBJ1-5	NA	NA	CASSTKADQPQHF	TGTGCCAGCAGTACTAAGGCGGATCAGCCCCAGCATTTT
TRBV2	TRBJ1-2	TRBD1	NA	CASSDHRQGPAGYTF	TGTGCCAGCAGTGATCATCGACAGGGTCCAGCTGGCTACACCTTC
TRBV6-4	TRBJ1-5	NA	NA	CASGYPGQGRYSNQPQHF	TGTGCCAGCGGATATCCGGGACAAGGCAGATATAGCAATCAGCCCCAGCATTTT
TRBV2	TRBJ2-7	NA	NA	CASSEGGGPTYEQYF	TGTGCCAGCAGTGAAGGAGGCGGGCCTACCTACGAGCAGTACTTC
TRBV28	TRBJ2-3	NA	once	CASSLGIRWQYF	TGTGCCAGCAGTTTAGGAATACGATGGCAGTATTTT
TRBV30	TRBJ1-2	NA	NA	CAWVRGRARGYGYTF	TGTGCCTGGGTTCGGGGCAGGGCAAGAGGCTATGGCTACACCTTC
TRBV11-2	TRBJ1-3	TRBD1	NA	CASSPRQGWLLSGNTIYF	TGTGCCAGCAGCCCGCGACAGGGGTGGCTTCTCTCTGGAAACACCATATATTTT
TRBV27	TRBJ2-1	TRBD1	few	CASSFNRGKNNEQFF	TGTGCCAGCAGTTTTAACAGGGGAAAGAACAATGAGCAGTTCTTC
TRBV4-1	TRBJ1-2	NA	many	CASSQEQAAYGYTF	TGCGCCAGCAGCCAAGAACAGGCTGCCTATGGCTACACCTTC